A selection of T cell receptor beta chains follows, all from one sample in a study of T cells in Graves' hyperthyroidism and ophthalmopathy. TCRdb used MiXCR to reprocess the multiplex PCR reads, holding one entry per CDR3 protein. The sample contains 300,000 to 450,000 distinct CDR3 sequences, around 15% of which appear only once. What was sequenced was blood. These receptor sequences come from a woman in her 30s with Graves' ophthalmopathy. Each CDR3 is given with its conserved first and last residue. The D gene is left open where the match is weak. Clone size is stated in some rows and not others, as once, few, many or a class when expanded.

>TRBJ2-5|TRBD2|NA|15|TRBV10-3
TGTGCCAGTGATAGCGGGGGGGCCAACCAAGAGACCCAGTACTTC
CASDSGGANQETQYF
>TRBJ1-3|NA|many|15|TRBV14
TGTGCCAGCAGCCAAAGGCAGAACTCTGGAAACACCATATATTTT
CASSQRQNSGNTIYF
>TRBJ2-7|TRBD1|NA|14|TRBV2
TGTGCCAGCAGTTGGGACAGGGGATCCCACGAGCAGTACTTC
CASSWDRGSHEQYF
>TRBJ2-1|NA|many|12|TRBV7-2
TGTGCCAGCAGCATTAGAACGTACGAGCAGTTCTTC
CASSIRTYEQFF
>TRBJ1-3|NA|many|13|TRBV6-1
TGTGCCAGCAATGCAGGGGTTGGAAACACCATATATTTT
CASNAGVGNTIYF
>TRBJ1-5|TRBD1|many|15|TRBV28
TGTGCCAGCAGTTATAGACAGGGGGTGGATCAGCCCCAGCATTTT
CASSYRQGVDQPQHF
>TRBJ1-1|TRBD1|NA|14|TRBV11-2
TGTGCCAGCAGCTTACAGGGGGCGATACCTGAAGCTTTCTTT
CASSLQGAIPEAFF
>TRBJ2-3|NA|NA|12|TRBV7-2
TGTGCCAGCAGCCCACAAGCAGATACGCAGTATTTT
CASSPQADTQYF
>TRBJ1-1|TRBD1|few|14|TRBV19
TGTGCCAGTAGTATTTCGGGACAGGTCACTGAAGCTTTCTTT
CASSISGQVTEAFF
>TRBJ1-2|NA|many|12|TRBV3-1
TGTGCCAGCAGCCAAGTGAACTATGGCTACACCTTC
CASSQVNYGYTF
>TRBJ2-7|TRBD1|many|13|TRBV20-1
TGCAGTGCCGGACAGGGGTTCTCCTACGAGCAGTACTTC
CSAGQGFSYEQYF
>TRBJ1-2|NA|many|15|TRBV20-1
TGCAGTGCTCACTGGGCGGGAGGGGATGGCTATGGCTACACCTTC
CSAHWAGGDGYGYTF
>TRBJ1-3|NA|many|13|TRBV3-1
TGTGCCAGCAGCCCGTCAGTTGGTAACACCATATATTTT
CASSPSVGNTIYF
>TRBJ1-4|TRBD1|NA|18|TRBV5-4
TGTGCCAGCAGCTTGAAACAGGGGGCGTATGCAACTAATGAAAAACTGTTTTTT
CASSLKQGAYATNEKLFF
>TRBJ2-3|NA|many|15|TRBV11-2
TGTGCCAGCAGCACACGGGGGCCGTACACAGATACGCAGTATTTT
CASSTRGPYTDTQYF
>TRBJ2-7|TRBD1|many|14|TRBV5-4
TGTGCCAGCAGCTTAGGGGACAGATCCTACGAGCAGTACTTC
CASSLGDRSYEQYF
>TRBJ1-2|TRBD1|many|13|TRBV18
TGTGCCAGCTCAGGGGACAGGGGCTATGGCTACACCTTC
CASSGDRGYGYTF
>TRBJ1-3|NA|few|14|TRBV12-3/TRBV12-4
TGTGCCAGCATTGGAAGGACCTCTGGAAACACCATATATTTT
CASIGRTSGNTIYF
>TRBJ1-1|NA|many|14|TRBV20-1
TGCAGTGCTAGAGGTCCGGGAAGGGGCACTGAAGCTTTCTTT
CSARGPGRGTEAFF
>TRBJ2-1|NA|many|14|TRBV7-8
TGTGCCAGCAGCCCGGCGGTCGCCTACAATGAGCAGTTCTTC
CASSPAVAYNEQFF
>TRBJ2-1|NA|many|11|TRBV7-2
TGTGCCAGCAGCGATCTTGATGAGCAGTTCTTC
CASSDLDEQFF
>TRBJ2-1|NA|many|15|TRBV4-2
TGTGCCAGCAGCGACGGGACTCCGAAAGACAATGAGCAGTTCTTC
CASSDGTPKDNEQFF
>TRBJ2-7|NA|many|15|TRBV2
TGTGCCAGCAGACAGGCTCCCTTAAGCTCCTACGAGCAGTACTTC
CASRQAPLSSYEQYF